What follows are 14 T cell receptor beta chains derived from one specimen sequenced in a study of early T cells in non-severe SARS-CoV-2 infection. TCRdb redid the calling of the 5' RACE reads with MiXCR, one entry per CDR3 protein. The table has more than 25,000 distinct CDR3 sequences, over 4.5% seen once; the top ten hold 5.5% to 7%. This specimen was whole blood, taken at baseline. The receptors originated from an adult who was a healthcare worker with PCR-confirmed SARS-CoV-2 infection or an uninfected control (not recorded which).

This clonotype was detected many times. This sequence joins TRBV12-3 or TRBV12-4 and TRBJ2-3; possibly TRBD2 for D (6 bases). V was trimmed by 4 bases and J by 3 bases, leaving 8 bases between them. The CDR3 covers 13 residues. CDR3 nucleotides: TGTGCCAGCAGTTGGGGGACTACAGATACGCAGTATTTT. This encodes CASSWGTTDTQYF.

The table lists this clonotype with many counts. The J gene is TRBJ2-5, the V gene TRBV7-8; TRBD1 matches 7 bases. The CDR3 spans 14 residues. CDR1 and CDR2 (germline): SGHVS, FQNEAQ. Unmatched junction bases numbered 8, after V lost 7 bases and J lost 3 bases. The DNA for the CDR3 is TGTGCCAGCACCCCAGGGGGAGAGGAAGAGACCCAGTACTTC. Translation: CASTPGGEEETQYF.

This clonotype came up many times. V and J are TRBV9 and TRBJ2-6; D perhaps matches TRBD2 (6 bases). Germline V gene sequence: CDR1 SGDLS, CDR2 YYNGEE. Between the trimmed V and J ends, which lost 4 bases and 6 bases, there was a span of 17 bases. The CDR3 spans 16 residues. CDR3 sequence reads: CASSPGLWQKANVLTF. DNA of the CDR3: TGTGCCAGCAGCCCAGGACTATGGCAAAAGGCCAACGTCCTGACTTTC.

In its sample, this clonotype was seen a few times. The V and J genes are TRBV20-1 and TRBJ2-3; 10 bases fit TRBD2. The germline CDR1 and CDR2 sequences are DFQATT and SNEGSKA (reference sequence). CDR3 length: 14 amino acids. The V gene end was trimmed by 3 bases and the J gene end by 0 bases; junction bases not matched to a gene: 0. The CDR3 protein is CSARTSGSTDTQYF. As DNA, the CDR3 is TGCAGTGCTAGGACTAGCGGGAGCACAGATACGCAGTATTTT.

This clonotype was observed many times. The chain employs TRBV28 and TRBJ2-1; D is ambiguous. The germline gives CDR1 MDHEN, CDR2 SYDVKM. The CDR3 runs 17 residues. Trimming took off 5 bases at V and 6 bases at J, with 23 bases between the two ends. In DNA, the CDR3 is TGTGCCAGCAGTCAGCAACGGTCCCAAGAACGGGTCAATGAGCAGTTCTTC. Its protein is CASSQQRSQERVNEQFF.

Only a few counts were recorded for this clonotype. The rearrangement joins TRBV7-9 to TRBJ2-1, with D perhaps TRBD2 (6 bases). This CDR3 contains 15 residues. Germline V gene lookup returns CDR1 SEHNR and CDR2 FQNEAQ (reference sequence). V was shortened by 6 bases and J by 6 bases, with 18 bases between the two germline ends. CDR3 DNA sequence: TGTGCCAGCAGTAGGGCGGGACTTCTCAGCAATGAGCAGTTCTTC. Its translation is CASSRAGLLSNEQFF.

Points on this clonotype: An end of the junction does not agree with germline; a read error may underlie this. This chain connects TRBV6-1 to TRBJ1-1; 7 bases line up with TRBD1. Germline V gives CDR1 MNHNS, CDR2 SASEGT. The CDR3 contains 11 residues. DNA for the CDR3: TGTGCCAGTAGGACAGGTAGTGAAGCTTTTTTT. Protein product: CASRTGSEAFF.

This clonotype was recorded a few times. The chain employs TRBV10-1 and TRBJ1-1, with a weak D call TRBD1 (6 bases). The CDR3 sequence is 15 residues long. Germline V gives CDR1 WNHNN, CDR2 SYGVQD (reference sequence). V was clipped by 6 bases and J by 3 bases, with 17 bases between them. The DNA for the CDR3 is TGCGCCAGCAGAGTAAGGGGGGGGGCGTACACTGAAGCTTTCTTT. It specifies CASRVRGGAYTEAFF.

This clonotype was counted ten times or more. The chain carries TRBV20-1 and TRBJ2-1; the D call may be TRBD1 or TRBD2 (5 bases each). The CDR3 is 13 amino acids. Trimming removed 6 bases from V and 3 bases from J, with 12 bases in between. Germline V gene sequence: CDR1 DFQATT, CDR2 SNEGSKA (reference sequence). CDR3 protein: CSAADGGYNEQFF. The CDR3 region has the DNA TGCAGTGCCGCCGATGGGGGCTACAATGAGCAGTTCTTC.

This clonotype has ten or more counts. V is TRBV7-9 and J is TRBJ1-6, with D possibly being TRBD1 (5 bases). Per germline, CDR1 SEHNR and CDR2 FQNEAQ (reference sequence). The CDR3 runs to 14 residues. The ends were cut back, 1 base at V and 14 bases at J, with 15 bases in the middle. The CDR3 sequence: CASSLVGQSFTLHF. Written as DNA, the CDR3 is TGTGCCAGCAGCTTAGTGGGGCAGAGTTTCACCCTCCACTTT.

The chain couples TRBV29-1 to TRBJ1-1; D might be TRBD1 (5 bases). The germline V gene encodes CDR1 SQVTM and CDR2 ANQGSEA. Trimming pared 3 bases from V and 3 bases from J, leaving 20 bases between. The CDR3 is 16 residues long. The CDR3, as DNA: TGCAGCGTTGATGTGGGGACCCCCCTCCTGGACACTGAAGCTTTCTTT. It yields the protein CSVDVGTPLLDTEAFF.

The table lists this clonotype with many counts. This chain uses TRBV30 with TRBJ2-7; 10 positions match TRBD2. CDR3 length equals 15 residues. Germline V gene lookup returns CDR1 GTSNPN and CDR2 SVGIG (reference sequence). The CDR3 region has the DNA TGTGGAGGGGCTGCGGCTAGCGGGAGAGCCTACGAGCAGTACTTC. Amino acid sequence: CGGAAASGRAYEQYF.

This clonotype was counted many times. Written as DNA, the CDR3 is TGTGCCAGCAGCTCCCCCCCCCCAGGGGAATACGAGCAGTACTTC. Its translation is CASSSPPPGEYEQYF. The chain uses TRBV28 and TRBJ2-7; the D gene is possibly TRBD1 (6 bases). V was clipped by 6 bases and J by 4 bases, with 19 bases between them. CDR3 length: 15 residues. CDR1 MDHEN and CDR2 SYDVKM come from the germline V gene.

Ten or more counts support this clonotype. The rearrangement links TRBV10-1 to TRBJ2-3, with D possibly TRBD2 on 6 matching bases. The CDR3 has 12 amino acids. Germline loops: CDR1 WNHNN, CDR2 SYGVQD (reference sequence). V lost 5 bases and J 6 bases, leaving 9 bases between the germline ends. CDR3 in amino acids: CASSSEGDTQYF. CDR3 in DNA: TGCGCCAGCAGTTCGGAGGGGGATACGCAGTATTTT.